Sequencing of this TCR beta chain was carried out in a study of CD8+CD57+ T cells in acquired aplastic anemia. In this sample, this clonotype turned up a few times. Its antigen remains unknown. The V gene's germline CDR1 is KGHDR and CDR2 SFDVKD. With 3 bases clipped from V and 7 bases from J, the junction kept 4 bases outside the gene matches. This CDR3 has 13 residues. Whole-study findings and limits: Researchers report that some 31 CD8+ CDR3 sequences appeared in both patients and controls.

Profiling that covered TCR beta VDJ and CDR3 relied on genomic DNA as its template. TCRdb re-called the reads with MiXCR, one entry per CDR3 protein. The table lists 150,000 to 200,000 distinct CDR3 sequences, around 60% of them singletons. The rearrangement links TRBV24-1 to TRBJ1-1; 7 nucleotides line up with TRBD1. The sequenced sample consisted of sorted CD4+, CD8+, or CD8+CD57+ T cells (not recorded which) from PBMCs. The sequence came from a human donor in good health. In nucleotides, the CDR3 is TGTGCCACCAGTGATACAAGGGACAGTGAAGCTTTCTTT. It encodes CATSDTRDSEAFF.